Below are 15 T cell receptor beta chains sequenced from a single sample in a study of shared clonotypes between healthy human individuals (dated by TCRdb to 2018 to 2021). The library was produced with the immunoSEQ multiplex PCR assay. TCRdb limited this immuneACCESS table to in-frame rearrangements with V and J called. A share of clones is missing; checked studies link under half to unresolved V genes, and the rest is unexplained. The sample yields around 1.5 million clones; 95% to 99% were counted once. Approximately 0.45% of the sample lies in the top ten. The sequencing input was naive CD4+ T cells sorted from blood. What this sample's cell subset or site label stands for: CD45RA+ positively selected. All receptors derive from a man aged 25 to 45 in good health.

The chain is built from TRBV6-5 and TRBJ1-2; TRBD1 aligns across 7 bases. The CDR3 covers 15 residues. Germline CDR1 reads MNHEY; CDR2 reads SVGAGI. J gave up 4 bases and V 5 bases, and 10 bases lay outside the gene matches. The CDR3 is CASSVVRDSPYGYTF. CDR3 sequence (DNA): TGTGCCAGCAGTGTCGTGAGGGACAGCCCCTATGGCTACACCTTC.

V is TRBV9 and J is TRBJ2-1; D unresolved. The V gene lost 1 base and the J gene lost 2 bases, with 10 bases spanning the gap. The germline CDR1 and CDR2 sequences are SGDLS and YYNGEE. The CDR3 covers 15 residues. The CDR3 sequence is CASSVSPQTYNEQFF. For the CDR3, the DNA is TGTGCCAGCAGCGTAAGTCCCCAAACCTACAATGAGCAGTTCTTC. Full variable domain (rest looked up from reference TRBV9 and TRBJ2-1): DSGVTQTPKHLITATGQRVTLRCSPRSGDLSVYWYQQSLDQGLQFLIQYYNGEERAKGNILERFSAQQFPDLHSELNLSSLELGDSALYFCASSVSPQTYNEQFFGPGTRLTVL.

The V gene is TRBV5-1, the J gene TRBJ2-1; 14 bases are a match to TRBD2. Germline V lookup: CDR1 SGHRS, CDR2 YFSETQ. J gave up 4 bases and V 7 bases, and 7 bases lay outside the gene matches. The CDR3 is made up of 16 amino acids. The CDR3 loop reads CASGGLAGVGYNEQFF. DNA of the CDR3: TGCGCCAGCGGGGGACTAGCGGGAGTCGGATACAATGAGCAGTTCTTC.

This chain links TRBV7-6 with TRBJ2-7, with TRBD2 as a possible D gene (6 bases). The CDR3 is 15 residues long. V was clipped by 1 base and J by 2 bases, with 12 bases between them. The V gene's germline CDR1 is SGHVS and CDR2 FNYEAQ. CDR3 in amino acids: CASSLEEGEAYEQYF. CDR3 DNA: TGTGCCAGCAGCTTAGAAGAAGGGGAGGCCTACGAGCAGTACTTC.

The gene calls are TRBV6-5 and TRBJ2-5; tentatively, D is TRBD1 (6 bases). This CDR3 contains 15 residues. Trimming shortened V by 4 bases and J by 0 bases, and 12 bases separated the two germline ends. The germline V gene has CDR1 MNHEY and CDR2 SVGAGI. The DNA for the CDR3 is TGTGCCAGCAGTTCACAGGACAGCCACCAAGAGACCCAGTACTTC. The encoded protein is CASSSQDSHQETQYF.

The chain joins TRBV14 to TRBJ2-1; 9 nucleotides align to TRBD1. This CDR3 is 16 amino acids long. V shed 5 bases, J shed 1 base, and the junction held 6 bases outside the gene matches. Germline CDR1 reads SGHDN; CDR2 reads FVKESK. The chain's CDR3 is CASSRDRGSSYNEQFF. CDR3 nucleotides: TGTGCCAGCAGCAGAGACAGGGGGTCTTCCTACAATGAGCAGTTCTTC.

V and J are TRBV7-3 and TRBJ2-6; no reliable D call. This CDR3 is 14 amino acids long. Trimming removed 6 bases at V and 0 bases at J, with 6 bases between. CDR1 and CDR2 from the germline V gene are SGHTA and FQGTGA. The CDR3 region is CASRQGSGANVLTF. The CDR3 DNA reads TGTGCCAGCAGACAAGGCTCTGGGGCCAACGTCCTGACTTTC. The full variable domain, rest sourced from reference TRBV7-3 and TRBJ2-6, is GAGVSQTPSNKVTEKGKYVELRCDPISGHTALYWYRQSLGQGPEFLIYFQGTGAADDSGLPNDRFFAVRPEGSVSTLKIQRTERGDSAVYLCASRQGSGANVLTFGAGSRLTVL.

The genes are TRBV29-1 and TRBJ1-5; D remains unclear. The CDR3 length is 13 residues. Deletions cut 0 bases from V and 0 bases from J, with 3 bases between. The germline CDR1 and CDR2 sequences are SQVTM and ANQGSEA. The DNA for the CDR3 is TGCAGCGTTGAAGACGATAGCAATCAGCCCCAGCATTTT. Translating it yields CSVEDDSNQPQHF.

The chain couples TRBV21-1 to TRBJ2-1; the table assigns TRBD2, which was not confirmed against the DNA. TRBV21-1 is a known pseudogene. The CDR3 contains 18 residues. This chain's CDR3 is CARVVKQPGLGVENEQFF. CDR3 sequence (DNA): TGTGCCAGGGTGGTAAAACAACCGGGACTAGGGGTTGAGAATGAGCAGTTCTTC.

CDR3 sequence (DNA): TGTGCCAGCAGCCAAGCGGCACTAGCGGGAGGGTTGTCCTACGAGCAGTACTTC. Translating it yields CASSQAALAGGLSYEQYF. The V and J genes are TRBV14 and TRBJ2-7, with TRBD2 matching 13 bases. The ends lost 1 base at V and 1 base at J; junction bases unmatched: 7. Germline V CDR1 and CDR2: SGHDN, FVKESK. CDR3 length: 18 residues.

This chain connects TRBV15 to TRBJ1-4; D ambiguous. With 3 bases removed from V and 2 bases from J, the gap between germline ends came to 10 bases. This CDR3 region has 15 residues. The V gene's germline CDR1 is LNHNV and CDR2 YYDKDF (reference sequence). As DNA, the CDR3 is TGTGCCACCAGCAGGAGCCCGGCCACTAATGAAAAACTGTTTTTT. This encodes CATSRSPATNEKLFF.

V usage is TRBV2 and J usage is TRBJ2-5; 8 bases line up with TRBD2. V was pared by 7 bases and J by 5 bases, with 6 bases of the junction left unmatched. Germline values: CDR1 SNHLY, CDR2 FYNNEI. The CDR3 loop spans 13 amino acids. The DNA for the CDR3 is TGTGCCAGCAATGGCGGGAGGTCGGAGACCCAGTACTTC. Its protein is CASNGGRSETQYF.

This chain connects TRBV7-9 to TRBJ2-1; 9 bases agree with TRBD2. The CDR3 length is 18 residues. Germline CDR1 and CDR2: SEHNR and FQNEAQ (reference sequence). The J segment lost 9 bases and the V segment lost 1 base, leaving 16 bases of the junction unmatched. In nucleotides, the CDR3 is TGTGCCAGCAGCTTAGTTGCGGGAGGGCCCTTCTCGGCTATTGAGCAGTTCTTC. Residues: CASSLVAGGPFSAIEQFF.

J is TRBJ2-1 and V is TRBV29-1; TRBD1 might be the D (6 bases). Trimming took off 6 bases at V and 3 bases at J, with 12 bases between the two ends. Germline V lookup: CDR1 SQVTM, CDR2 ANQGSEA. The CDR3 is 13 residues long. The CDR3 nucleotides read TGCAGCGTGCCGGGACACAGCTACAATGAGCAGTTCTTC. This codes for CSVPGHSYNEQFF.

V usage is TRBV27 and J usage is TRBJ1-4; D is uncertain. Germline assignment: CDR1 MNHEY and CDR2 SMNVEV (reference sequence). V gave up 3 bases and J gave up 0 bases, with 14 bases separating them. The CDR3 sequence is 17 residues long. This chain's CDR3 is CASSFLQPTATNEKLFF. CDR3 coding DNA: TGTGCCAGCAGTTTTCTCCAACCGACCGCAACTAATGAAAAACTGTTTTTT.